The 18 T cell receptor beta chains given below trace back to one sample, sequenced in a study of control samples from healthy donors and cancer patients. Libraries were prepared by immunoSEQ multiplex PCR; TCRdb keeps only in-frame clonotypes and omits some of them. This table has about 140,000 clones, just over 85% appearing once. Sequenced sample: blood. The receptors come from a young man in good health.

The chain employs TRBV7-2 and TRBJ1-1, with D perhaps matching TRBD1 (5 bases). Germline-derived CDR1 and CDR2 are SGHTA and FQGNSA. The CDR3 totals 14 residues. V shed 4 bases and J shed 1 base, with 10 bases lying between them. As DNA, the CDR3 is TGTGCCAGCAGCTCCAATAGGGGGAACACTGAAGCTTTCTTT. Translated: CASSSNRGNTEAFF.

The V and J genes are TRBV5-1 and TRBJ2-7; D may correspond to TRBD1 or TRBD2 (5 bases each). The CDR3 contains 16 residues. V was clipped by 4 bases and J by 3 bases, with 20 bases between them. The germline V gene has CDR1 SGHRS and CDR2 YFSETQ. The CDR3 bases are TGCGCCAGCAGCCAAATAGCCAACCGGGGCAACTACGAGCAGTACTTC. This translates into CASSQIANRGNYEQYF.

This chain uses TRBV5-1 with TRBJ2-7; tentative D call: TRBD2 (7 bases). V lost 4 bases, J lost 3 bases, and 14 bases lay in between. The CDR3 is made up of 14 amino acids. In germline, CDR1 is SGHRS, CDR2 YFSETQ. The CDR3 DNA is TGCGCCAGCAGCGTGGGGGGGCAGGGCTACGAGCAGTACTTC. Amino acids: CASSVGGQGYEQYF.

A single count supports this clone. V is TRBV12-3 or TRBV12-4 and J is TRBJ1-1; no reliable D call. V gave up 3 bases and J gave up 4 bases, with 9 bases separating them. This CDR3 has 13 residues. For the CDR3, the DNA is TGTGCCAGCAGTTTGGCCAGCTCCACTGAAGCTTTCTTT. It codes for CASSLASSTEAFF.

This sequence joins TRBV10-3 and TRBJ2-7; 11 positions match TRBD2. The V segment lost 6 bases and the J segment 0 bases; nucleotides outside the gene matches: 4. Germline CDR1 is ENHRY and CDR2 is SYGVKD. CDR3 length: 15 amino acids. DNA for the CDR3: TGTGCCATCAGGGGAACTAGCGGGAGCTCCTACGAGCAGTACTTC. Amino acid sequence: CAIRGTSGSSYEQYF.

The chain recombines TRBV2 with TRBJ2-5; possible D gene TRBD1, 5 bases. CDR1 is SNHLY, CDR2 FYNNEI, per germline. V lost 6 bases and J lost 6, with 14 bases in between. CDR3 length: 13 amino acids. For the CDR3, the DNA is TGTGCCAGCAGCTACACGGACATGAAGACCCAGTACTTC. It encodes CASSYTDMKTQYF.

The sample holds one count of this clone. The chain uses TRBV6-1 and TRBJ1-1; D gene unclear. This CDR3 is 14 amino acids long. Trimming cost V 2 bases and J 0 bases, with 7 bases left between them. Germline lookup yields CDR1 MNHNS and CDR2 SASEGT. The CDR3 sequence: CASSEQTLNTEAFF. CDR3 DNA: TGTGCCAGCAGTGAACAAACTTTGAACACTGAAGCTTTCTTT.

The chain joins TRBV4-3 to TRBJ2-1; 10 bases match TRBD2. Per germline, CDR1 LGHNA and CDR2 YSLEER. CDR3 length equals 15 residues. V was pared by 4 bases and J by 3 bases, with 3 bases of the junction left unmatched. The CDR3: CASSLTSGDYNEQFF. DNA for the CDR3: TGCGCCAGCAGCCTAACTAGCGGGGACTACAATGAGCAGTTCTTC.

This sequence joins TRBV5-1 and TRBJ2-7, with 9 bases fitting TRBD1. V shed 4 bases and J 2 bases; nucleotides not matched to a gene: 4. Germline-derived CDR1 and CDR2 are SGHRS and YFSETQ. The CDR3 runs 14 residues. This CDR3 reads CASSHGQGPYEQYF. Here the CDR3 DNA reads TGCGCCAGCAGCCATGGACAGGGGCCCTACGAGCAGTACTTC.

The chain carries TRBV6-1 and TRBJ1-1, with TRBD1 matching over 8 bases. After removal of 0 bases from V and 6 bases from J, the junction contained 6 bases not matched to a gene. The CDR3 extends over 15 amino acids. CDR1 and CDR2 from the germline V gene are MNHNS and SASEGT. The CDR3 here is CASSEAQGAVAEAFF. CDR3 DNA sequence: TGTGCCAGCAGTGAAGCGCAGGGGGCTGTCGCTGAAGCTTTCTTT.

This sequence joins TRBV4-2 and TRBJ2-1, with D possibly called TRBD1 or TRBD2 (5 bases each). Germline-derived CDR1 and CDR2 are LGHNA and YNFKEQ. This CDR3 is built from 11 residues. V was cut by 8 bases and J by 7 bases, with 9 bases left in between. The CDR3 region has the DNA TGTGCCAGCGACGGGGCAAATGAGCAGTTCTTC. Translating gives CASDGANEQFF.

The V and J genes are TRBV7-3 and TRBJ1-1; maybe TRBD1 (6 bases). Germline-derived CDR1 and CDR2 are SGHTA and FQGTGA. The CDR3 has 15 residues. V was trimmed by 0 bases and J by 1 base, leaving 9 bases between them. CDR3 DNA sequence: TGTGCCAGCAGCTTAACAGGGGGGGCGAACACTGAAGCTTTCTTT. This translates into CASSLTGGANTEAFF.

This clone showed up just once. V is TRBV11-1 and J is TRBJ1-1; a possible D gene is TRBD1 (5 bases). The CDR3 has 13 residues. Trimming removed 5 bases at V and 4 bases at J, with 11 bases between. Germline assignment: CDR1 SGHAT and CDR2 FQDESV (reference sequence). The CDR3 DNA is TGTGCCAGCAGCCTCAGGGTACGCACTGAAGCTTTCTTT. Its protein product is CASSLRVRTEAFF.

The CDR3 is CASSFGYQETQYF. Written as DNA, the CDR3 is TGTGCCAGCAGTTTCGGGTACCAAGAGACCCAGTACTTC. The V gene is TRBV28, the J gene TRBJ2-5; D unclear. Per germline, CDR1 MDHEN and CDR2 SYDVKM. V lost 3 bases and J lost 0, with 5 bases in between. The CDR3 extends over 13 amino acids.

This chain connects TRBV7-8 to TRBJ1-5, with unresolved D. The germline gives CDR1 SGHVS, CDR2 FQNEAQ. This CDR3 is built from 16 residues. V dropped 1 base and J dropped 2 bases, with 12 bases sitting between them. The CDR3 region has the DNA TGTGCCAGCAGCTTAGAGGCCGGTTTCGGCAATCAGCCCCAGCATTTT. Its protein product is CASSLEAGFGNQPQHF.

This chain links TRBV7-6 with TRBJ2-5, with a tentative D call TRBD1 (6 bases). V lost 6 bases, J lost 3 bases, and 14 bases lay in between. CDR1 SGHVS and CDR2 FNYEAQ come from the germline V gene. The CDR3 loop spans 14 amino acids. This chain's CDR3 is CASSFSTGKETQYF. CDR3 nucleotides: TGTGCCAGCAGTTTTTCAACAGGGAAAGAGACCCAGTACTTC.

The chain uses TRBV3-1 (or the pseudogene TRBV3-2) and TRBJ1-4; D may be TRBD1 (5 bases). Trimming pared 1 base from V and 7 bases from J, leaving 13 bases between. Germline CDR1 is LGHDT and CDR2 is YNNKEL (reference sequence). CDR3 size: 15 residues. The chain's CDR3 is CASSQAPGVSEKLFF. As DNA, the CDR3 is TGTGCCAGCAGCCAAGCGCCGGGGGTGAGTGAAAAACTGTTTTTT.

The CDR3 bases are TGTGCCAGCAGCTTCCAGCACGGGTACGAGCAGTACTTC. Residues: CASSFQHGYEQYF. This chain connects TRBV11-2 to TRBJ2-7; no firm D call. Germline V gene data show CDR1 as SGHAT and CDR2 as FQNNGV. The length of the CDR3 is 13 residues. V was pared by 3 bases and J by 4 bases, with 10 bases between.